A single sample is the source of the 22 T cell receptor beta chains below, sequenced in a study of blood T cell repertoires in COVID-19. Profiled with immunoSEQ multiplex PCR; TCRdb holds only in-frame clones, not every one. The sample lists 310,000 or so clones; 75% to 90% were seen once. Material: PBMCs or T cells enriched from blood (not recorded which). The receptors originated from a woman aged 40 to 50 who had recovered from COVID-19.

CDR3 sequence (DNA): TGTGCCATCAGTGAGTCACAGAGTATGACTGAAGCTTTCTTT. Translating it yields CAISESQSMTEAFF. The chain combines TRBV10-3 with TRBJ1-1, with D uncertain. The germline CDR1 and CDR2 sequences are ENHRY and SYGVKD. This CDR3 comprises 14 residues. Deletions cut 0 bases from V and 5 bases from J, with 10 bases between.

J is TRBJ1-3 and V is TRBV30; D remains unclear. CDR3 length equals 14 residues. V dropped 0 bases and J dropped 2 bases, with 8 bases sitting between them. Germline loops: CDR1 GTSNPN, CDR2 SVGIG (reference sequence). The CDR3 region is CAWSVIVAGNTIYF. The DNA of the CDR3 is TGTGCCTGGAGTGTCATAGTAGCTGGAAACACCATATATTTT.

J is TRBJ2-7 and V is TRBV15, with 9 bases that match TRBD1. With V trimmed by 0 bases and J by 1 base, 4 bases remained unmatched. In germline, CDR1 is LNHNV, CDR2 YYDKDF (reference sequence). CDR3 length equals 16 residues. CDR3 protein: CATSRDRGTGSYEQYF. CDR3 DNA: TGTGCCACCAGCAGAGATAGAGGGACAGGGTCCTACGAGCAGTACTTC.

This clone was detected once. In DNA form, the CDR3 reads TGTGCCAGCAGCTTCCAACAGGGAACCGGGGAGCTGTTTTTT. Its protein product is CASSFQQGTGELFF. This chain joins TRBV7-3 and TRBJ2-2; D is possibly TRBD1 (6 bases). V was cut by 3 bases and J by 5 bases, with 10 bases left in between. Germline V gives CDR1 SGHTA, CDR2 FQGTGA. This CDR3 has 14 amino acids. The variable domain in full, completed from reference TRBV7-3 and TRBJ2-2, reads GAGVSQTPSNKVTEKGKYVELRCDPISGHTALYWYRQSLGQGPEFLIYFQGTGAADDSGLPNDRFFAVRPEGSVSTLKIQRTERGDSAVYLCASSFQQGTGELFFGEGSRLTVL.

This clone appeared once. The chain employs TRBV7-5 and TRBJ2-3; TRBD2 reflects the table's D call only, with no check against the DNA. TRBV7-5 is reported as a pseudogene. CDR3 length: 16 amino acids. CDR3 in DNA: TGTGCCAGAAGGCCCGCCCTAGCGATGGGCACAGATACGCAGTATTTT. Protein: CARRPALAMGTDTQYF.

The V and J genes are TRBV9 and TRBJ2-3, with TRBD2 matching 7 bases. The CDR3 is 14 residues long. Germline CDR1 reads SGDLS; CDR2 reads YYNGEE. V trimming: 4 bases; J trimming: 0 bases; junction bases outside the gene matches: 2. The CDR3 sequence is CASSRGGSTDTQYF. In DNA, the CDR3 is TGTGCCAGCAGCCGCGGGGGTAGCACAGATACGCAGTATTTT.

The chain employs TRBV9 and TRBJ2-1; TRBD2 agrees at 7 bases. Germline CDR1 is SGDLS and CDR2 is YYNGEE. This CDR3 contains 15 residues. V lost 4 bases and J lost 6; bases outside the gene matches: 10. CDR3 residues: CASSPHGGDSNEQFF. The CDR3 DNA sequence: TGTGCCAGCAGCCCCCATGGGGGGGATTCCAATGAGCAGTTCTTC.

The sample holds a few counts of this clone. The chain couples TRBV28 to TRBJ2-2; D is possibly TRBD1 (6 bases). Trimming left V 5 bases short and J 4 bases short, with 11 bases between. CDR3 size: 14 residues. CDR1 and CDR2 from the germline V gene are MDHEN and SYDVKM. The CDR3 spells CASSVDRVTGELFF. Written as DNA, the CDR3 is TGTGCCAGCAGTGTGGACAGAGTCACCGGGGAGCTGTTTTTT.

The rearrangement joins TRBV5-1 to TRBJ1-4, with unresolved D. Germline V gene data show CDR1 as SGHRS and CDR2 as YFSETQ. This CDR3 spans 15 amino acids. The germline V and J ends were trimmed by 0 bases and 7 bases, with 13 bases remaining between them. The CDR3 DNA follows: TGCGCCAGCAGCTTGGGGGCAGTTGAAAGTGAAAAACTGTTTTTT. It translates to CASSLGAVESEKLFF.

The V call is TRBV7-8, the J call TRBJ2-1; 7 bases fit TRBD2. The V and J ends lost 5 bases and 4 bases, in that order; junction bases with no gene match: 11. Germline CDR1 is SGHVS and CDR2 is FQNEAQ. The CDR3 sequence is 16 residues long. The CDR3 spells CASSPPGGGAYNEQFF. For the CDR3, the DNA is TGTGCCAGCAGCCCCCCCGGGGGAGGGGCTTACAATGAGCAGTTCTTC.

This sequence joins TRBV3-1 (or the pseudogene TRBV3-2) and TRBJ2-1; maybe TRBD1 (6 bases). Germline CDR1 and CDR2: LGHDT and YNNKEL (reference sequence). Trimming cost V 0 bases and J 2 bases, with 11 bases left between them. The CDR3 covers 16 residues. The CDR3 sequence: CASSQDSTGPYNEQFF. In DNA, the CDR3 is TGTGCCAGCAGCCAAGATTCGACAGGACCCTACAATGAGCAGTTCTTC.

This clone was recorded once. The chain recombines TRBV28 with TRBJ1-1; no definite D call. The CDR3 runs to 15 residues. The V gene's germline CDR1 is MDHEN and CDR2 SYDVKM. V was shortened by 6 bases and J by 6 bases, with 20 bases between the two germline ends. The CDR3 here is CASSSTWGGGAEAFF. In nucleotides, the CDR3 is TGTGCCAGCAGCTCGACCTGGGGAGGTGGCGCTGAAGCTTTCTTT.

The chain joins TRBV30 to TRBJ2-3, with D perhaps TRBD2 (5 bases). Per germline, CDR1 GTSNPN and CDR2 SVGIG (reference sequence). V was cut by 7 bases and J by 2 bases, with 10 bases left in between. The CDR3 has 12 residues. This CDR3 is CASPGDTDTQYF. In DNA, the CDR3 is TGTGCCTCCCCCGGGGACACAGATACGCAGTATTTT. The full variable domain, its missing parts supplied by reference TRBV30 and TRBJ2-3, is SQTIHQWPATLVQPVGSPLSLECTVEGTSNPNLYWYRQAAGRGLQLLFYSVGIGQISSEVPQNLSASRPQDRQFILSSKKLLLSDSGFYLCASPGDTDTQYFGPGTRLTVL.

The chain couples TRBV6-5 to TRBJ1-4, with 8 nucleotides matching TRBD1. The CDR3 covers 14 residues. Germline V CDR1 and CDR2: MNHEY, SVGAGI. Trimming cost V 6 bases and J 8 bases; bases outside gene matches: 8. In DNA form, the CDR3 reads TGTGCCAGCAGACGGGACAGGATGGGAGAAAAACTGTTTTTT. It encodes CASRRDRMGEKLFF.

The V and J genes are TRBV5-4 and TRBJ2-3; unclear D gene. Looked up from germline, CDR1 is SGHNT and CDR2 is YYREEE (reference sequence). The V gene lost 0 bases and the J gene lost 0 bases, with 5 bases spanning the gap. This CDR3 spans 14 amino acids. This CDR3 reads CASSLALSTDTQYF. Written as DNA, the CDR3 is TGTGCCAGCAGCTTGGCCCTAAGCACAGATACGCAGTATTTT.

The CDR3 DNA follows: TGTGCCAGCAGCCCGGGGGTCAGCTCCTACGAGCAGTACTTC. It codes for CASSPGVSSYEQYF. The gene calls are TRBV5-4 and TRBJ2-7; D might be TRBD2 (6 bases). The CDR3 length is 14 residues. V was shortened by 4 bases and J by 0 bases, with 11 bases between the two germline ends. The germline gives CDR1 SGHNT, CDR2 YYREEE (reference sequence).

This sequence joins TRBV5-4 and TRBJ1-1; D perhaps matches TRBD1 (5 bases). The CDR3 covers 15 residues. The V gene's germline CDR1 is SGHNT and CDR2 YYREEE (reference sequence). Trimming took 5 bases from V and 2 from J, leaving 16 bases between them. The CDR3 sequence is CASSGRREKNTEAFF. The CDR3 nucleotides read TGTGCCAGCAGTGGCCGCAGGGAAAAAAACACTGAAGCTTTCTTT.

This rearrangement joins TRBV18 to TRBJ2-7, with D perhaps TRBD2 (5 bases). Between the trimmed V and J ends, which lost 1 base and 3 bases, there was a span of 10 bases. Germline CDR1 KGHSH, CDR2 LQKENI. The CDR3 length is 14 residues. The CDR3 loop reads CASSPQGLDYEQYF. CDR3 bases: TGTGCCAGCTCACCACAAGGACTTGACTACGAGCAGTACTTC.

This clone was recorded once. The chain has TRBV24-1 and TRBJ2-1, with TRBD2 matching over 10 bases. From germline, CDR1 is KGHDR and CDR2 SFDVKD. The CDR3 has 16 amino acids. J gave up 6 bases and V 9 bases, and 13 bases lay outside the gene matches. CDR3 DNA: TGTGCCACCGAAAGACCCGGGACTAGCGCAACCAATGAGCAGTTCTTC. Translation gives CATERPGTSATNEQFF.

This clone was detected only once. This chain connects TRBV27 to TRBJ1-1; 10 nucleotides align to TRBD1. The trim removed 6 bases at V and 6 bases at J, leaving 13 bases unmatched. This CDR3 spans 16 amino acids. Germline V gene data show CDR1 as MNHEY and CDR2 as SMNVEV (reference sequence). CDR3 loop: CASRGTSTGGSAEAFF. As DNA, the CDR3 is TGTGCCAGCAGGGGAACTTCGACAGGGGGCAGCGCTGAAGCTTTCTTT.

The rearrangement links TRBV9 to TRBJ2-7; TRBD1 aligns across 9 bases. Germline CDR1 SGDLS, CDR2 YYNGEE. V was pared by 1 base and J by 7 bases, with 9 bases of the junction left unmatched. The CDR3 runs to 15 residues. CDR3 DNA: TGTGCCAGCAGCGTAAACCTCGGGACAGGGAGTGAGCAGTACTTC. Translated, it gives CASSVNLGTGSEQYF.

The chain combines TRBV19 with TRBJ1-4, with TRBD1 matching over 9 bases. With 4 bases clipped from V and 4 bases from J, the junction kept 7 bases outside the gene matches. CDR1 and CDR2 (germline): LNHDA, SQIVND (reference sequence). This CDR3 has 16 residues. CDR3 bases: TGTGCCAGTAGTACCCCGGGACAGGGTTTTAATGAAAAACTGTTTTTT. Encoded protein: CASSTPGQGFNEKLFF.